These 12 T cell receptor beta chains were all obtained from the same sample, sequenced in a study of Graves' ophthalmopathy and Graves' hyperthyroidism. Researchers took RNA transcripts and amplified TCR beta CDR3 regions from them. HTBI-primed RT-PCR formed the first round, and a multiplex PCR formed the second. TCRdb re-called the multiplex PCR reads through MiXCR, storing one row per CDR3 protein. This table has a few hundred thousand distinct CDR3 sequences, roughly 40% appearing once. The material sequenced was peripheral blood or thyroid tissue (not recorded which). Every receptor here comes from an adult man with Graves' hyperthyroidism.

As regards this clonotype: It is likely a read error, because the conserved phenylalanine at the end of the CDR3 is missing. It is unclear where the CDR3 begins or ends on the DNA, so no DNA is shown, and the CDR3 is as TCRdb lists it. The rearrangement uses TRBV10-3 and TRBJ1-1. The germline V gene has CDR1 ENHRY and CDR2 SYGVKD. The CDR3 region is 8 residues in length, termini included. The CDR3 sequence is CAISESGV.

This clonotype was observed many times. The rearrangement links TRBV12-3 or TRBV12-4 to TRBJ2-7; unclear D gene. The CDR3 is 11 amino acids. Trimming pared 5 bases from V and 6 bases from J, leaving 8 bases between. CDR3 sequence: CASSPSIEQYF. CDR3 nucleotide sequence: TGTGCCAGCAGTCCTTCTATCGAGCAGTACTTC.

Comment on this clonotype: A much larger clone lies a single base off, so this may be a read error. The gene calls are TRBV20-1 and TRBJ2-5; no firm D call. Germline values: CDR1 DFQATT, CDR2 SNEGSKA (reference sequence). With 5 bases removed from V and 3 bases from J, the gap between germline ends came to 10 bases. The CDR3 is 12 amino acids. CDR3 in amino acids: CSARIGKETQYF. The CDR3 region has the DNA TGCAGTGCTCGGATAGGGAAAGAGACCCAGTACTTC.

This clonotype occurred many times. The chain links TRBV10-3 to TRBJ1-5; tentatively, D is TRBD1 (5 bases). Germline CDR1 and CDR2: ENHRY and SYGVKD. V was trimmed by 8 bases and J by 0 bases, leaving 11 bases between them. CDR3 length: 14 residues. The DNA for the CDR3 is TGTGCCATCGGGGGGGATCCTAGCAATCAGCCCCAGCATTTT. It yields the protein CAIGGDPSNQPQHF.

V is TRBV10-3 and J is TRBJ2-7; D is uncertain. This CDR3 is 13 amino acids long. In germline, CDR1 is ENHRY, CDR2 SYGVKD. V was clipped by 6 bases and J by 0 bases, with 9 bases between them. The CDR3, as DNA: TGTGCCATCAGGGACCTAAGCTCCTACGAGCAGTACTTC. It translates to CAIRDLSSYEQYF.

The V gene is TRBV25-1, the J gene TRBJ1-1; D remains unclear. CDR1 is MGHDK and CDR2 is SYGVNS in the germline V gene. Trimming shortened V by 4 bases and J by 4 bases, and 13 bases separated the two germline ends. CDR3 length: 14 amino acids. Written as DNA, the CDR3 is TGTGCCAGCAGTGCGGGAGGGATGGGCACTGAAGCTTTCTTT. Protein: CASSAGGMGTEAFF.

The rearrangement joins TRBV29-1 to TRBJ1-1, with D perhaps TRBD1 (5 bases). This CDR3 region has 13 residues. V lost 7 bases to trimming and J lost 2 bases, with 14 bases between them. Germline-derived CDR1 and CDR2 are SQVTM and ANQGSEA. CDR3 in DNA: TGCAGCGCGACCGGACACGAAAACACTGAAGCTTTCTTT. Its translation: CSATGHENTEAFF.

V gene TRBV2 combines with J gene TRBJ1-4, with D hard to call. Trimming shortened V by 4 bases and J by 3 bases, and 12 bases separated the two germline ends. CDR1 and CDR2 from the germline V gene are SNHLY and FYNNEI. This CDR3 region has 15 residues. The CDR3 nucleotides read TGTGCCAGCAGTGCCCCGGACGGGTCTAATGAAAAACTGTTTTTT. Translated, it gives CASSAPDGSNEKLFF.

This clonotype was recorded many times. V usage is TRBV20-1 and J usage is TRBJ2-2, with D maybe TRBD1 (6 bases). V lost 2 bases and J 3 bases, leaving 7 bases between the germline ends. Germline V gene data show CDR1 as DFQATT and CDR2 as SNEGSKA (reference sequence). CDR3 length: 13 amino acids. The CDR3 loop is CSARPGDTGELFF. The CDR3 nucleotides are TGCAGTGCTAGACCAGGGGACACCGGGGAGCTGTTTTTT.

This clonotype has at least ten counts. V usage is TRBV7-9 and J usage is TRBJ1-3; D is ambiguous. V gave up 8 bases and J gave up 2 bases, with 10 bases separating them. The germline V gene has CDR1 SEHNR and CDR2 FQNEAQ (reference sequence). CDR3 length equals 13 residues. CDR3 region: CASWPVAGNTIYF. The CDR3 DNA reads TGTGCCAGCTGGCCGGTAGCTGGAAACACCATATATTTT.

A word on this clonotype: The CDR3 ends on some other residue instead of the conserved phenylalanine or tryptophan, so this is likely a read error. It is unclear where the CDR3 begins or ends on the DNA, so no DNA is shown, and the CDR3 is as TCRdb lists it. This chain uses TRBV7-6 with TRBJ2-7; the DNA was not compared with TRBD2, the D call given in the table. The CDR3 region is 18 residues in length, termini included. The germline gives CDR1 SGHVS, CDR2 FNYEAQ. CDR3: CASSLKGVSGLKSPTSST.

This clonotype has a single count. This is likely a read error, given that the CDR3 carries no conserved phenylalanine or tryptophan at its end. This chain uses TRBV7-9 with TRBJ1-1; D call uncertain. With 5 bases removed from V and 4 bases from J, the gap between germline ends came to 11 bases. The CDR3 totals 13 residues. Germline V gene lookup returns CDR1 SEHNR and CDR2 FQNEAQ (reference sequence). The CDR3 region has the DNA TGTGCCAGCAGCCACCAACCATTCACTGAAGCTTTCTCT. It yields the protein CASSHQPFTEAFS.